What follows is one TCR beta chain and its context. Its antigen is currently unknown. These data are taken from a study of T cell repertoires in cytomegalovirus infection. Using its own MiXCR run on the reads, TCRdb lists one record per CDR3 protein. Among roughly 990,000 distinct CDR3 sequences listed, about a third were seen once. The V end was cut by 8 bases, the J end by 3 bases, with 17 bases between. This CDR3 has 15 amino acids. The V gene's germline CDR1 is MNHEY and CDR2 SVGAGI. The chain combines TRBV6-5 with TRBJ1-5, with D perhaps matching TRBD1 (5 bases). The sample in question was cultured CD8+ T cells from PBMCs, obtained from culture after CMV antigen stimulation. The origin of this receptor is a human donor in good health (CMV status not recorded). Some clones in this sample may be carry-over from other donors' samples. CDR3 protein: CASQTTGRNNQPQHF. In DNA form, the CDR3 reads TGTGCCAGCCAGACCACAGGACGGAACAATCAGCCCCAGCATTTT.